A single sample gave rise to the 10 T cell receptor beta chains below, sequenced in a study of OX40 agonist ivuxolimab in advanced cancers. Libraries were built with the immunoSEQ multiplex PCR assay. Imported from immuneACCESS, the table was reduced by TCRdb to in-frame sequences with V and J called. These copies leave out some clones; in studies compared against another copy, an unresolved V gene accounts for under half, and the cause of the remainder is not known. The sample records roughly 34,000 clones, 89% of which are singletons. 0.9% to 0.95% of the sample belongs to the ten largest clones. The input for sequencing was CD4+ or CD8+ T cells sorted from blood, taken in a trial of the OX40 agonist ivuxolimab. Receptor source: an adult with an advanced solid tumor such as melanoma, head and neck, liver or kidney cancer.

The chain uses TRBV30 and TRBJ1-4; 7 nucleotides line up with TRBD1. The CDR3 runs to 14 residues. The germline V gene has CDR1 GTSNPN and CDR2 SVGIG (reference sequence). The V and J ends lost 3 bases and 14 bases, in that order; junction bases with no gene match: 15. The DNA for the CDR3 is TGTGCCTGGAGACGAGGGGACAGACCGGAGGTGCTGTTTTTT. Encoded protein: CAWRRGDRPEVLFF.

V is TRBV30 and J is TRBJ1-1; 8 positions match TRBD1. Germline V gene lookup returns CDR1 GTSNPN and CDR2 SVGIG (reference sequence). CDR3 length: 15 amino acids. Trimming cost V 3 bases and J 4 bases; bases outside gene matches: 10. For the CDR3, the DNA is TGTGCCTGGAGGAAGGATTACAGGGGGTCCACTGAAGCTTTCTTT. Translating it yields CAWRKDYRGSTEAFF.

In its sample, this clone was seen once. The V and J genes are TRBV27 and TRBJ1-2; 9 bases are shared with TRBD1. V trimming: 4 bases; J trimming: 6 bases; junction bases outside the gene matches: 9. The CDR3 runs 15 residues. The germline V gene encodes CDR1 MNHEY and CDR2 SMNVEV (reference sequence). CDR3 sequence: CASSSGPGTGNGYTF. The CDR3 coding sequence is TGTGCCAGCAGTTCCGGACCCGGGACAGGGAATGGCTACACCTTC.

The CDR3 reads CASSERRVRYGEAFF. CDR3 coding DNA: TGCGCCAGCAGTGAGAGAAGGGTTAGATATGGTGAAGCTTTCTTT. This sequence joins TRBV10-1 and TRBJ1-1; D is unclear. This CDR3 is 15 amino acids long. Deletions cut 2 bases from V and 7 bases from J, with 17 bases between. The germline V gene has CDR1 WNHNN and CDR2 SYGVQD (reference sequence).

Turning to this clone: At one end the junction does not follow the germline gene, possibly because of a read error. This chain connects TRBV9 to TRBJ1-1, with a weak D call TRBD1 (5 bases). Germline values: CDR1 SGDLS, CDR2 YYNGEE. The CDR3 consists of 12 residues. The CDR3 reads CASRADNTKAFF. CDR3 in DNA: TGTGCCAGCAGAGCGGACAACACTAAAGCTTTCTTT.

This chain links TRBV7-2 with TRBJ2-7; 16 nucleotides align to TRBD2. Germline assignment: CDR1 SGHTA and CDR2 FQGNSA. The V and J ends lost 0 bases and 7 bases, in that order; junction bases with no gene match: 12. CDR3 length: 19 residues. The CDR3: CASSLAGLAGGPRDGEQYF. The CDR3 bases are TGTGCCAGCAGCTTAGCGGGACTAGCGGGAGGGCCCAGGGACGGGGAGCAGTACTTC.

The chain uses TRBV19 and TRBJ1-2; 11 nucleotides align to TRBD1. The germline V gene has CDR1 LNHDA and CDR2 SQIVND (reference sequence). V lost 5 bases, J lost 3 bases, and 11 bases stayed unmatched. The CDR3 covers 17 residues. CDR3 region: CASSVPGQGDSYYGYTF. The CDR3 bases are TGTGCCAGTAGTGTTCCGGGACAGGGGGATAGTTACTATGGCTACACCTTC.

The V and J genes are TRBV29-1 and TRBJ2-3, with 8 positions matching TRBD1. The CDR3 has 14 residues. Germline CDR1 SQVTM, CDR2 ANQGSEA. V trimming: 3 bases; J trimming: 6 bases; junction bases outside the gene matches: 8. This chain's CDR3 is CSVDGQGADDTQYF. Here the CDR3 DNA reads TGCAGCGTTGACGGGCAGGGGGCCGACGATACGCAGTATTTT.

This sequence joins TRBV13 and TRBJ1-1, with a tentative D call TRBD1 (5 bases). The CDR3 consists of 11 residues. The germline V gene has CDR1 PRHDT and CDR2 FYEKMQ (reference sequence). Trimming left V 6 bases short and J 8 bases short, with 10 bases between. CDR3 DNA sequence: TGTGCCAGCAGAAGGGGTCCCGAAGCTTTCTTT. It yields the protein CASRRGPEAFF.

This chain uses TRBV28 with TRBJ1-2; TRBD1 matches 7 bases. CDR1 and CDR2 (germline): MDHEN, SYDVKM. This CDR3 region has 15 residues. V dropped 3 bases and J dropped 6; count of bases not matched to a gene: 10. The CDR3 loop reads CASSFRDSRFNGYTF. The CDR3 coding sequence is TGTGCCAGCAGTTTTAGGGACAGCCGGTTTAATGGCTACACCTTC.